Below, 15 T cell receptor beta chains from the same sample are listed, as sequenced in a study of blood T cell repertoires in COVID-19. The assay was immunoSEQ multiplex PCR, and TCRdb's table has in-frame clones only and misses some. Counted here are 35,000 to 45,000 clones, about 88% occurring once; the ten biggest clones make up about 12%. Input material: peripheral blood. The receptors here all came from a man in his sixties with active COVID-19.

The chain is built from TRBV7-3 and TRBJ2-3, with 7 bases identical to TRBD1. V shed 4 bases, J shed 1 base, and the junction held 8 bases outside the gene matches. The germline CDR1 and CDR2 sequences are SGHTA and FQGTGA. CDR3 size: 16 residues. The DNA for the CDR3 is TGTGCCAGCAGCTCAACAGGGGTTGGGGGCACAGATACGCAGTATTTT. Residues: CASSSTGVGGTDTQYF.

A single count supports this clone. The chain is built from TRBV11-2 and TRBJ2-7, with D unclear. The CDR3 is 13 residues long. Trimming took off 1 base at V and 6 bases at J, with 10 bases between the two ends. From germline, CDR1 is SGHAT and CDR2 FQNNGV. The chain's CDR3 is CASSLAAWSEQYF. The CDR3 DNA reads TGTGCCAGCAGCTTAGCGGCATGGAGCGAGCAGTACTTC. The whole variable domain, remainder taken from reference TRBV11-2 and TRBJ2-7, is EAGVAQSPRYKIIEKRQSVAFWCNPISGHATLYWYQQILGQGPKLLIQFQNNGVVDDSQLPKDRFSAERLKGVDSTLKIQPAKLEDSAVYLCASSLAAWSEQYFGPGTRLTVT.

DNA of the CDR3: TGTGCCAGCAAAGGGGAAGCAGGTCAGCCCCAGCATTTT. Translation: CASKGEAGQPQHF. The V call is TRBV6-6, the J call TRBJ1-5, with a tentative D call TRBD1 (5 bases). V dropped 7 bases and J dropped 6 bases, with 13 bases sitting between them. The CDR3 extends over 13 amino acids. Looked up from germline, CDR1 is MNHNY and CDR2 is SVGAGI (reference sequence).

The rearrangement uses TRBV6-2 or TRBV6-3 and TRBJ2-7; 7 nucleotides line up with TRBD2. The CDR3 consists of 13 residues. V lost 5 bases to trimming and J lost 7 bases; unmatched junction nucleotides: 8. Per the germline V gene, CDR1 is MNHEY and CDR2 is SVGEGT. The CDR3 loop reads CASSNNPGREQYF. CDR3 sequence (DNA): TGTGCCAGCAGTAATAATCCCGGGAGGGAGCAGTACTTC.

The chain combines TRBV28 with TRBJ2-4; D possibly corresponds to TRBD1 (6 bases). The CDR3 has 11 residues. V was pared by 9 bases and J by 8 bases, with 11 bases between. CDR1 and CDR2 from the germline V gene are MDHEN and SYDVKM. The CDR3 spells CASVEGDIQYF. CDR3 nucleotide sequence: TGTGCCAGTGTAGAGGGGGACATTCAGTACTTC. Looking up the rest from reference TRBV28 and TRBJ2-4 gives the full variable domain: DVKVTQSSRYLVKRTGEKVFLECVQDMDHENMFWYRQDPGLGLRLIYFSYDVKMKEKGDIPEGYSVSREKKERFSLILESASTNQTSMYLCASVEGDIQYFGAGTRLSVL.

CDR3 nucleotides: TGTGCCAGCAGCCCCCCCGGCAGGGCCGCCTACGAGCAGTACTTC. This sequence encodes CASSPPGRAAYEQYF. V gene TRBV7-2 combines with J gene TRBJ2-7, with D tentatively TRBD1 (5 bases). Germline V lookup: CDR1 SGHTA, CDR2 FQGNSA. This CDR3 has 15 amino acids. V shed 5 bases and J shed 2 bases, with 16 bases lying between them.

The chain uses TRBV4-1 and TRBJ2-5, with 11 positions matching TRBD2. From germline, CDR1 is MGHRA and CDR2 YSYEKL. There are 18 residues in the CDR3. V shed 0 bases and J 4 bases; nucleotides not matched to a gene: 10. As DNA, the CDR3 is TGCGCCAGCAGCCAAGATTCGGCCCCGACTAGCGGGACAGAGACCCAGTACTTC. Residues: CASSQDSAPTSGTETQYF.

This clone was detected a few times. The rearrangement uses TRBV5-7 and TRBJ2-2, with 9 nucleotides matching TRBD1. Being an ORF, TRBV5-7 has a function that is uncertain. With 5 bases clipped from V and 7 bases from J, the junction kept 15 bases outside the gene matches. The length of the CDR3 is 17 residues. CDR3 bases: TGTGCCAGCAGTTTAACGGCCGGGACAGGGATGATCGGGGAGCTGTTTTTT. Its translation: CASSLTAGTGMIGELFF.

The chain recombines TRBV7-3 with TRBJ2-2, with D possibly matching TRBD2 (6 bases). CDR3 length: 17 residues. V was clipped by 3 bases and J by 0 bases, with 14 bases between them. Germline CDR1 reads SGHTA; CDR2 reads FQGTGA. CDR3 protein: CASSFTRDSTNTGELFF. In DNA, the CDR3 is TGTGCCAGCAGCTTTACCCGGGACTCGACGAACACCGGGGAGCTGTTTTTT.

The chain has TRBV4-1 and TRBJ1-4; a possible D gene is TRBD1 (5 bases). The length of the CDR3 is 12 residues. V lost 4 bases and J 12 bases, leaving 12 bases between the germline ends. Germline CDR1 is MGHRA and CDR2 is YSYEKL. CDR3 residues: CASSRPGEQLFF. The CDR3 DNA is TGCGCCAGCAGCCGCCCGGGGGAACAACTGTTTTTT.

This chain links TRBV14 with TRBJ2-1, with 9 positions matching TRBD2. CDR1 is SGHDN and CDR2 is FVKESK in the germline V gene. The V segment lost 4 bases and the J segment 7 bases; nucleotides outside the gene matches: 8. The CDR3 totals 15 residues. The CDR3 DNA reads TGTGCCAGCAGCCGAATAGCGGGAGTGTCAAATGAGCAGTTCTTC. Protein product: CASSRIAGVSNEQFF. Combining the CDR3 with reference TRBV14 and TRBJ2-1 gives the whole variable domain EAGVTQFPSHSVIEKGQTVTLRCDPISGHDNLYWYRRVMGKEIKFLLHFVKESKQDESGMPNNRFLAERTGGTYSTLKVQPAELEDSGVYFCASSRIAGVSNEQFFGPGTRLTVL.

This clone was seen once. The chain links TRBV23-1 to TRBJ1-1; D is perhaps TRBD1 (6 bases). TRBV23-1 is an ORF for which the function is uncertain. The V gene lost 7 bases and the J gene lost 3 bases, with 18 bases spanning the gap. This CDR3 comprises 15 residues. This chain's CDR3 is CASTSIRGADTEAFF. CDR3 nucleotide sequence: TGCGCCAGCACCTCAATACGGGGGGCGGACACTGAAGCTTTCTTT.

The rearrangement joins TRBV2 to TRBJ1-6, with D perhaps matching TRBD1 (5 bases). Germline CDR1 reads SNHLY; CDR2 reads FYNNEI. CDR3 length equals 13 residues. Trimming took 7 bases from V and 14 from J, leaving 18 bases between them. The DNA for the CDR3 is TGTGCCAGCAAGGAAGAACAAGGAGGGGCCCTCCACTTT. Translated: CASKEEQGGALHF.

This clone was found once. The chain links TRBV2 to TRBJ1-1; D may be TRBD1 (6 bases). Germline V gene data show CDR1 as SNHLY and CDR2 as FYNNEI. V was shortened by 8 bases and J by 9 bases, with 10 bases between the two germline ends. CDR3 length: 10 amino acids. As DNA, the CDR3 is TGTGCCAGCTATGGACAGAAAGCTTTCTTT. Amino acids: CASYGQKAFF.

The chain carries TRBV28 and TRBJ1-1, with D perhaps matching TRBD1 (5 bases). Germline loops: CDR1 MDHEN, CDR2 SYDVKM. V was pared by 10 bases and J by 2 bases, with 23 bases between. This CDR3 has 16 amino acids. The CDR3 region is CATQGPLRDSNTEAFF. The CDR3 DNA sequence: TGTGCCACCCAGGGTCCCTTAAGAGATTCTAACACTGAAGCTTTCTTT.